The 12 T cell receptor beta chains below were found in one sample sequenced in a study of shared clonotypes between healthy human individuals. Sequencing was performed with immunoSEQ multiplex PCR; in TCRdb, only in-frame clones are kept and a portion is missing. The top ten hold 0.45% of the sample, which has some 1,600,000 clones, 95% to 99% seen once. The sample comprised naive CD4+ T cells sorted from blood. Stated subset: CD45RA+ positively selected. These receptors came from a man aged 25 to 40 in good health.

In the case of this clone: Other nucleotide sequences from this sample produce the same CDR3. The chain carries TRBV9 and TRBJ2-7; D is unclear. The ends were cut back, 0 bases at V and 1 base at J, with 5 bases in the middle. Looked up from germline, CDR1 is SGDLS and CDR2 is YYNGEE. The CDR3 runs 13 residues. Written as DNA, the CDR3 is TGTGCCAGCAGCGTAGGGGTGTCCTACGAGCAGTACTTC. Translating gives CASSVGVSYEQYF.

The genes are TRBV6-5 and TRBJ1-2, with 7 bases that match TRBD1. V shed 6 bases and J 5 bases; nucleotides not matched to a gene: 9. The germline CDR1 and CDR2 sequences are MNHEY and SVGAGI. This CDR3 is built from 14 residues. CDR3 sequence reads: CASSRGGARYGYTF. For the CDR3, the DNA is TGTGCCAGCAGCAGAGGGGGCGCAAGGTATGGCTACACCTTC.

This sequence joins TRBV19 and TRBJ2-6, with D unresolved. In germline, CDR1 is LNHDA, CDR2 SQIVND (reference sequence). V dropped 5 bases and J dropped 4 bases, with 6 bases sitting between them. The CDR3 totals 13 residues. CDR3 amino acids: CASSAFGANVLTF. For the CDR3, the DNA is TGTGCCAGTAGTGCTTTCGGGGCCAACGTCCTGACTTTC.

CDR3 in amino acids: CASSASGTSGKETQYF. CDR3 nucleotides: TGTGCCAGCAGTGCGTCCGGGACTAGCGGTAAAGAGACCCAGTACTTC. V and J are TRBV25-1 and TRBJ2-5; 11 nucleotides agree with TRBD2. The CDR3 is 16 amino acids. With V trimmed by 4 bases and J by 3 bases, 7 bases remained unmatched. CDR1 MGHDK and CDR2 SYGVNS come from the germline V gene.

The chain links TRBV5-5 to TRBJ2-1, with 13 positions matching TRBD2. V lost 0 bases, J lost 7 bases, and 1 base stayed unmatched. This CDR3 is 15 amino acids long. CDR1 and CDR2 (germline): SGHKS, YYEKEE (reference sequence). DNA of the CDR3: TGTGCCAGCAGCTTGGAGGGACTAGCGGGAAATGAGCAGTTCTTC. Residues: CASSLEGLAGNEQFF.

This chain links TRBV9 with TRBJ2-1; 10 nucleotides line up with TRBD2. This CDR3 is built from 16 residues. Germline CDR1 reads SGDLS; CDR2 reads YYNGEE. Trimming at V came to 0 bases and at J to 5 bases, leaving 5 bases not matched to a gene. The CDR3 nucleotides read TGTGCCAGCAGCGTAGGGGCTAGCGGGGGAGACAATGAGCAGTTCTTC. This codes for CASSVGASGGDNEQFF.

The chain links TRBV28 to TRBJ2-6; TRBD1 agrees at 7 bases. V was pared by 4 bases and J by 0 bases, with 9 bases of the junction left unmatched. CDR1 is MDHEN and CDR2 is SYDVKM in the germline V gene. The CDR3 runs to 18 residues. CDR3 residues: CASSSRQGRASGANVLTF. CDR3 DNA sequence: TGTGCCAGCAGTTCCAGACAGGGACGAGCCTCTGGGGCCAACGTCCTGACTTTC. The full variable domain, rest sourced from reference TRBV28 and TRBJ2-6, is DVKVTQSSRYLVKRTGEKVFLECVQDMDHENMFWYRQDPGLGLRLIYFSYDVKMKEKGDIPEGYSVSREKKERFSLILESASTNQTSMYLCASSSRQGRASGANVLTFGAGSRLTVL.

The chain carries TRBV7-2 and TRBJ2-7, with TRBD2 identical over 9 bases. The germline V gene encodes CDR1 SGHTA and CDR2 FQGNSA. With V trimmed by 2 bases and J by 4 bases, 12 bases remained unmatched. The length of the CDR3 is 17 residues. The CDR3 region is CASSLPDRTSESYEQYF. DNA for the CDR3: TGTGCCAGCAGCTTACCGGACAGGACTAGCGAATCGTACGAGCAGTACTTC. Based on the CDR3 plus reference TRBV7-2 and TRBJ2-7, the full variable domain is GAGVSQSPSNKVTEKGKDVELRCDPISGHTALYWYRQSLGQGLEFLIYFQGNSAPDKSGLPSDRFSAERTGGSVSTLTIQRTQQEDSAVYLCASSLPDRTSESYEQYFGPGTRLTVT.

The CDR3 protein is CASSNPGQPASTDTQYF. Written as DNA, the CDR3 is TGTGCCAGTAGTAACCCCGGACAGCCGGCTAGCACAGATACGCAGTATTTT. This rearrangement joins TRBV19 to TRBJ2-3; weak D call: TRBD1 (6 bases). This CDR3 comprises 17 residues. The germline V gene encodes CDR1 LNHDA and CDR2 SQIVND (reference sequence). The V gene lost 4 bases and the J gene lost 0 bases, with 17 bases spanning the gap.

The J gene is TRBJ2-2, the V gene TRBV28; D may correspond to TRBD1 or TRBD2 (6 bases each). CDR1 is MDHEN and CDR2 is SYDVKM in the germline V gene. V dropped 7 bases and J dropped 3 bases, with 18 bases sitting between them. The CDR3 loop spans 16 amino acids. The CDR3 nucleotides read TGTGCCAGCACCACTTCCGGGGGCAAGGACACCGGGGAGCTGTTTTTT. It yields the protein CASTTSGGKDTGELFF.

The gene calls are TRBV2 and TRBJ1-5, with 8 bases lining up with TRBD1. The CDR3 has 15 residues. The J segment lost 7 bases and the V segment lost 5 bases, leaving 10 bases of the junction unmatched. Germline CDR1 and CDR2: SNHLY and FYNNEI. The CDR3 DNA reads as TGTGCCAGCAGTAGGGGACAGGACCCCTCCCAGCCCCAGCATTTT. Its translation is CASSRGQDPSQPQHF.

Written as DNA, the CDR3 is TGTGCCAGCAGCTTAGCACCCAGCCTCGAGCAGTACTTC. Translation gives CASSLAPSLEQYF. The rearrangement links TRBV7-2 to TRBJ2-7; D remains ambiguous. V was pared by 0 bases and J by 6 bases, with 9 bases between. The CDR3 is 13 amino acids. Germline V gene lookup returns CDR1 SGHTA and CDR2 FQGNSA.